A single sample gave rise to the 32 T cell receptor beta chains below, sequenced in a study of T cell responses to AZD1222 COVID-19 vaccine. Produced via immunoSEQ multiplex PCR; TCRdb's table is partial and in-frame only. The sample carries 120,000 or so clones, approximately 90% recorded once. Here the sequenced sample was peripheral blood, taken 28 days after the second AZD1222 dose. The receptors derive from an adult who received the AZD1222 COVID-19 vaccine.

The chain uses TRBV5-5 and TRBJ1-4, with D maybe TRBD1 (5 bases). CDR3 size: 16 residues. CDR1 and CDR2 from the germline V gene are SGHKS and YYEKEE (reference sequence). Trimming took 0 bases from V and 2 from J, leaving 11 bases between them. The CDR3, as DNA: TGTGCCAGCAGCTTGGGTCAACAGGTGACTAATGAAAAACTGTTTTTT. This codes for CASSLGQQVTNEKLFF.

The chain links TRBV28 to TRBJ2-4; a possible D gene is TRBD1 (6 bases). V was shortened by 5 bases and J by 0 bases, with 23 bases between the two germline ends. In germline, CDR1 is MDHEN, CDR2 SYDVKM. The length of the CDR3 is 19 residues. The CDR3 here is CASSTDDRIWRLAKNIQYF. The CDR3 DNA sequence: TGTGCCAGCAGTACCGATGACAGGATCTGGAGGTTAGCCAAAAACATTCAGTACTTC.

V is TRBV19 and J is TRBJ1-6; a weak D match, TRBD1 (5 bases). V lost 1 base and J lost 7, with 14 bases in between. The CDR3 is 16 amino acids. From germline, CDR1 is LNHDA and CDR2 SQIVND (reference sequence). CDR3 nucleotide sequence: TGTGCCAGTAGTATAGTAGCGACAGTCCTGAATTCACCCCTCCACTTT. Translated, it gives CASSIVATVLNSPLHF.

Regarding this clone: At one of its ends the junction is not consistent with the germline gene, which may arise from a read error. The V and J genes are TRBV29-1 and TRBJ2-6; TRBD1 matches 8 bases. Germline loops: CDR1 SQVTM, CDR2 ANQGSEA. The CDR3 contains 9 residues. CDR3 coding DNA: TGCAGGTATCCGGGACAGGATGATTTC. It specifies CRYPGQDDF.

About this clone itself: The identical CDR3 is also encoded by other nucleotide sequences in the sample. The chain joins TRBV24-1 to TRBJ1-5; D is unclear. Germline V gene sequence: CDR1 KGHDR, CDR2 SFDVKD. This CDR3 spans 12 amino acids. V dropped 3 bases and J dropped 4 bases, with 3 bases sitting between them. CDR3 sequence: CATSDPNQPQHF. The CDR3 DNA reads TGTGCCACCAGTGATCCAAATCAGCCCCAGCATTTT.

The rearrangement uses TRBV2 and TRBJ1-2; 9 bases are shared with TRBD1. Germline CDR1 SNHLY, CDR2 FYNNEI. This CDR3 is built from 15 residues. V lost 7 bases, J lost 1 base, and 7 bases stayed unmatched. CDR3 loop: CASKTGGGYNYGYTF. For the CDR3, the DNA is TGTGCCAGCAAGACAGGGGGGGGCTATAACTATGGCTACACCTTC. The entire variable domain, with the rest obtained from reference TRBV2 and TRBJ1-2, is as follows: EPEVTQTPSHQVTQMGQEVILRCVPISNHLYFYWYRQILGQKVEFLVSFYNNEISEKSEIFDDQFSVERPDGSNFTLKIRSTKLEDSAMYFCASKTGGGYNYGYTFGSGTRLTVV.

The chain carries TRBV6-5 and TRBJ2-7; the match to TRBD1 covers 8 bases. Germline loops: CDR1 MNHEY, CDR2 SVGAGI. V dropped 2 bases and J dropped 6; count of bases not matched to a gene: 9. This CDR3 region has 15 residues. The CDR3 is CASSYHYRGRSEQYF. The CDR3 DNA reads TGTGCCAGCAGTTACCACTACAGGGGGAGATCCGAGCAGTACTTC.

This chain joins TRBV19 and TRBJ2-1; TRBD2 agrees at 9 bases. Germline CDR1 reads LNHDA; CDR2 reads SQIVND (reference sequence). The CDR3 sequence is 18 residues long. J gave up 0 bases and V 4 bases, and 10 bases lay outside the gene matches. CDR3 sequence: CASSNILAGPSSYNEQFF. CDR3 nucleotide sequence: TGTGCCAGTAGTAACATTCTAGCGGGACCAAGCTCCTACAATGAGCAGTTCTTC. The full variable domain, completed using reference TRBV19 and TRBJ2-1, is DGGITQSPKYLFRKEGQNVTLSCEQNLNHDAMYWYRQDPGQGLRLIYYSQIVNDFQKGDIAEGYSVSREKKESFPLTVTSAQKNPTAFYLCASSNILAGPSSYNEQFFGPGTRLTVL.

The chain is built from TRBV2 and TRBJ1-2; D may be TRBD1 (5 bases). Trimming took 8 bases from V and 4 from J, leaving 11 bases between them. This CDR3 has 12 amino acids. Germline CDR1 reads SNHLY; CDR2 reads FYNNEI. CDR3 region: CASGGVLYGYTF. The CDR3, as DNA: TGTGCCAGCGGGGGGGTGCTCTATGGCTACACCTTC. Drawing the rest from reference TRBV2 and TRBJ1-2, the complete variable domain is EPEVTQTPSHQVTQMGQEVILRCVPISNHLYFYWYRQILGQKVEFLVSFYNNEISEKSEIFDDQFSVERPDGSNFTLKIRSTKLEDSAMYFCASGGVLYGYTFGSGTRLTVV.

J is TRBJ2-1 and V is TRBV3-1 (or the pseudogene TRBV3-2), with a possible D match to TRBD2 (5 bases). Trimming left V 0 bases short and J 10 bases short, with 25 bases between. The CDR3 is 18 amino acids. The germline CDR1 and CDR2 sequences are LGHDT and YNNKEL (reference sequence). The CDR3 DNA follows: TGTGCCAGCAGCCAAGATCTCGGTCGAGGGAGATATAGAATCGAGCAGTTCTTC. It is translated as CASSQDLGRGRYRIEQFF.

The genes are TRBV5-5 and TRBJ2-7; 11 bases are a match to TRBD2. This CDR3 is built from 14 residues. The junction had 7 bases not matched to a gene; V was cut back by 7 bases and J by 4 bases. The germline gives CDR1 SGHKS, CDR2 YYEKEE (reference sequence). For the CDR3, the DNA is TGTGCCAGCGCCATAGCGGGGGGGTTTTACGAGCAGTACTTC. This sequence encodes CASAIAGGFYEQYF.

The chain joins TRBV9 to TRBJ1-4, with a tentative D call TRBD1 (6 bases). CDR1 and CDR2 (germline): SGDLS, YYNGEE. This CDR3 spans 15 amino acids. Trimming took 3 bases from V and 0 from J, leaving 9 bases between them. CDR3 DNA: TGTGCCAGCAGCGCCCCAGGGGCAACTAATGAAAAACTGTTTTTT. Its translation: CASSAPGATNEKLFF.

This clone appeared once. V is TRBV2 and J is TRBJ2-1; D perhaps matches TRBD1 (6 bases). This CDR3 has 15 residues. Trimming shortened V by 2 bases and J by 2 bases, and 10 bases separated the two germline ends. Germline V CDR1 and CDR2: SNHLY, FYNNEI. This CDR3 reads CASSEQGLTYNEQFF. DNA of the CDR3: TGTGCCAGCAGTGAACAGGGGTTAACCTACAATGAGCAGTTCTTC.

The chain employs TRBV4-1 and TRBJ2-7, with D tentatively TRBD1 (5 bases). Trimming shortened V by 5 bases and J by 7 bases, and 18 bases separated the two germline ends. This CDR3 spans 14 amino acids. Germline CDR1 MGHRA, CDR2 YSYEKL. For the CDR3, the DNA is TGCGCCAGCAGCTACAGGTTCCCAGCTCATGAGCAGTACTTC. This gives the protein CASSYRFPAHEQYF.

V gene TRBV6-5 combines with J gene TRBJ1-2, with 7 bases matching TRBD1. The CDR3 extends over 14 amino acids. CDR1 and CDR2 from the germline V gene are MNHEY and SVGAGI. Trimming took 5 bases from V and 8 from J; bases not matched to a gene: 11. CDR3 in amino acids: CASSRTGLRGGYTF. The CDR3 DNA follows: TGTGCCAGCAGTCGGACAGGCCTCAGGGGGGGCTACACCTTC.

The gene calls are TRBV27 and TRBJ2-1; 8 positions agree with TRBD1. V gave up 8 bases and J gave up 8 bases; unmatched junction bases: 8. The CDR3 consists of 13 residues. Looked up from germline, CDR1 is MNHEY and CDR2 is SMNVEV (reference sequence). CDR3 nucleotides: TGTGCCAGCCGACAGGGGTTAAACGATGAGCAGTTCTTC. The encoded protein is CASRQGLNDEQFF.

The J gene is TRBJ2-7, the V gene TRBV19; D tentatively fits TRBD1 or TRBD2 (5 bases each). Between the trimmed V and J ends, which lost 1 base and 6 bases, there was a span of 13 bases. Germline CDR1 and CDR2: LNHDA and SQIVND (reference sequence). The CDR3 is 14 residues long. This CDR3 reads CASSIVLGEAEQYF. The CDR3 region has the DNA TGTGCCAGTAGTATAGTCCTGGGGGAAGCCGAGCAGTACTTC.

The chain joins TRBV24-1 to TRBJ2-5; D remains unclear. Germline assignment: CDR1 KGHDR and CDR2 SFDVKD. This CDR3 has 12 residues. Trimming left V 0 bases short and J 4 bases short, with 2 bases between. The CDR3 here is CATSDLGETQYF. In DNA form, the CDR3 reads TGTGCCACCAGTGATTTGGGAGAGACCCAGTACTTC.

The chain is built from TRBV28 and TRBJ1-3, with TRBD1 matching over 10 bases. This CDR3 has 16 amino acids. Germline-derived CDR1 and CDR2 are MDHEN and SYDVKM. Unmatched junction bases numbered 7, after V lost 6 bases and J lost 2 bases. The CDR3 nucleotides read TGTGCCAGCAGACACTCGGGACAGGGGACTGGAAACACCATATATTTT. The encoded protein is CASRHSGQGTGNTIYF.

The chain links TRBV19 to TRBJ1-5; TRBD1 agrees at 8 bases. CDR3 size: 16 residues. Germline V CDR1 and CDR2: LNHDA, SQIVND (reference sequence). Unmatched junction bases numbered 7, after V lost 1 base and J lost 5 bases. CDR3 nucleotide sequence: TGTGCCAGTAGTATAGGCAGGGGGCGTATAGATCAGCCCCAGCATTTT. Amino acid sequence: CASSIGRGRIDQPQHF. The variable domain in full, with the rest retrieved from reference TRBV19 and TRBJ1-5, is DGGITQSPKYLFRKEGQNVTLSCEQNLNHDAMYWYRQDPGQGLRLIYYSQIVNDFQKGDIAEGYSVSREKKESFPLTVTSAQKNPTAFYLCASSIGRGRIDQPQHFGDGTRLSIL.

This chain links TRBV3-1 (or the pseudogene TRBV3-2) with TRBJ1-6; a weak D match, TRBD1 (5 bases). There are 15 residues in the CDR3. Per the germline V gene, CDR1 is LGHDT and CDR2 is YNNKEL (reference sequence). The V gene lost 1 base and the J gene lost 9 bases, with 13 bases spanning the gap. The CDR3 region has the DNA TGTGCCAGCAGCCAAGGTTGGGGCCCCTCTTCACCCCTCCACTTT. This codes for CASSQGWGPSSPLHF.

The CDR3 protein is CASSSSSTGGRDIQYF. The CDR3, as DNA: TGTGCCAGCAGCTCCTCAAGCACCGGGGGGAGGGACATTCAGTACTTC. The chain employs TRBV5-4 and TRBJ2-4, with 7 bases aligning to TRBD2. Germline V lookup: CDR1 SGHNT, CDR2 YYREEE (reference sequence). The junction had 14 bases not matched to a gene; V was cut back by 3 bases and J by 8 bases. This CDR3 is built from 16 residues.

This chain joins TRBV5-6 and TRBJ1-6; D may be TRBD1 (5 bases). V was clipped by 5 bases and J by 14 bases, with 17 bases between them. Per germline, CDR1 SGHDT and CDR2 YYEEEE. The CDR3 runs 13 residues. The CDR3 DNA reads TGTGCCAGCAGTTGGCGGACATTCACGGCCCTCCACTTT. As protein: CASSWRTFTALHF.

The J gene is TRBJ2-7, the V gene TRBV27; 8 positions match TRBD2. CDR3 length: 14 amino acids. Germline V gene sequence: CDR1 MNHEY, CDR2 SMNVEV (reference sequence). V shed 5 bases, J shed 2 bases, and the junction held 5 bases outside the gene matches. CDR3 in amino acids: CASSISGSPYEQYF. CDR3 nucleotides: TGTGCCAGCAGTATAAGCGGGAGTCCCTACGAGCAGTACTTC.

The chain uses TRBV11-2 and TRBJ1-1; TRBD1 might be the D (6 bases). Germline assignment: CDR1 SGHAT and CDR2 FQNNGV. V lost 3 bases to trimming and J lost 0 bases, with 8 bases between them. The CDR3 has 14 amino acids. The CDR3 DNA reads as TGTGCCAGCAGCTTGGGGGGCTTGAACACTGAAGCTTTCTTT. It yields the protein CASSLGGLNTEAFF.

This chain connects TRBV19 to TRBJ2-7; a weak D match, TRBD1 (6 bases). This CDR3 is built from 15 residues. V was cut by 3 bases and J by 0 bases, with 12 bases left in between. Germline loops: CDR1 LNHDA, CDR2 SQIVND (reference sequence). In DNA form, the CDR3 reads TGTGCCAGTAGTATGGGGGCCCGAAGCTCCTACGAGCAGTACTTC. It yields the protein CASSMGARSSYEQYF.

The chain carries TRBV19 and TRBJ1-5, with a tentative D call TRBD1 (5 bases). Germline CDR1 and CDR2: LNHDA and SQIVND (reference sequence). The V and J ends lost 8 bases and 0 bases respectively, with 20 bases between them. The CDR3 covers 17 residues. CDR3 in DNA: TGTGCCAGTGCATCGGGCCCTACCAGGGATAGCAATCAGCCCCAGCATTTT. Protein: CASASGPTRDSNQPQHF.

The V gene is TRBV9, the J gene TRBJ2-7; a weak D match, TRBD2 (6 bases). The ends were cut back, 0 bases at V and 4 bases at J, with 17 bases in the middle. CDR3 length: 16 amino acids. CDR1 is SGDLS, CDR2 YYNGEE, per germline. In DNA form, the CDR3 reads TGTGCCAGCAGCGTAGGGGGCGGGATGATGGGTTACGAGCAGTACTTC. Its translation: CASSVGGGMMGYEQYF.

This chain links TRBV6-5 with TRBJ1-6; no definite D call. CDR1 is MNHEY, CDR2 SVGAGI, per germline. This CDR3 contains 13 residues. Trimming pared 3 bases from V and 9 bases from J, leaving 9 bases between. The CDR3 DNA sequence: TGTGCCAGCAGTTATTCCGGGAGTTCACCCCTCCACTTT. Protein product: CASSYSGSSPLHF.

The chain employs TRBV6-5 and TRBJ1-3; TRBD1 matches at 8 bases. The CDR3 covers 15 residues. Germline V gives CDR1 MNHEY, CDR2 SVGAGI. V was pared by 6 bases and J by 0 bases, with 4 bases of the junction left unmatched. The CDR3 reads CASSFGTGSGNTIYF. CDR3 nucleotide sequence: TGTGCCAGCAGCTTTGGGACAGGCTCTGGAAACACCATATATTTT.

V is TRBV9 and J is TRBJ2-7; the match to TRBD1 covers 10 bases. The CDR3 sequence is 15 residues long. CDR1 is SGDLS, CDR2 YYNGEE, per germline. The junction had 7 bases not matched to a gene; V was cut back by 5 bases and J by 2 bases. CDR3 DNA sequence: TGTGCCAGCAGTTATGGGACAGGGGAGGCCTACGAGCAGTACTTC. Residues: CASSYGTGEAYEQYF.

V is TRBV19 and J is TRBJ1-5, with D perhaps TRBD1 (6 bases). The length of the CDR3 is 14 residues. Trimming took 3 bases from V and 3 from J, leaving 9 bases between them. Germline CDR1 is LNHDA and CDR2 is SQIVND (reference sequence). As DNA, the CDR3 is TGTGCCAGTAGTATCCGGGACAACAATCAGCCCCAGCATTTT. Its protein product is CASSIRDNNQPQHF.